This record looks at one TCR beta chain sequence and its context. Its antigen is currently not known. Base-call qualities are not available, and no considerably larger clone is one nucleotide away. CDR1 and CDR2, looked up from the germline V gene, are KGHSH and LQKENI. The CDR3 numbers 16 residues from cysteine through phenylalanine. This entry keeps only the CDR3 DNA: 48 bases, framed from base 1. V is clipped by 3 bases and J by 0 bases, and the sequence between their germline boundaries is 15 bases long. The CDR3 regions of human TCRbeta chains were analyzed by immunosequencing. The authors processed their data as follows. Repertoire TCRs were checked for matches against a reference library of SARS-CoV-2-specific TCRs that had been generated using the MIRA antigen-specificity platform. Breadth was defined as the fraction of unique TCRs that were SARS-CoV-2-associated. Depth was defined as the fraction of total T cells that were SARS-CoV-2-associated. Using the MIRA data, each spike-specific TCR was mapped to the spike region that the TCR reacts to and placed in a CD4 or CD8 class. Log10-transformed breadth and depth values were compared by one-way ANOVA with Sidak's multiple comparisons tests. TCRdb obtained this table from immuneACCESS and retained in-frame rearrangements with V and J assigned. These tables miss some clones; where compared with another copy, unresolved V genes account for less than half of the shortfall, and the remainder is unexplained. The V and J calls and clone size were taken over from that table, and D and trimming were inferred from the DNA. The sample data list 75,000 to 100,000 clones, and roughly 90% of these were observed just once. The top ten constitute less than 3.5% of the sample.

This specimen's time point label, per the study, means: baseline before first vaccination. The vaccinee samples were drawn from two UK trials, COV001 and COV002, one of which was a single-blind randomized controlled phase 2/3 trial testing AZD1222 (ChAdOx1 nCoV-19) in healthy adults. For TCRbeta chain sequencing, PBMC samples from trial participants were taken at day 0 and at day 28 after the second dose. This record belongs to a study of T cell responses to AZD1222 COVID-19 vaccine (dated by TCRdb to 2020 to 2023). Regarding the research as a whole: AZD1222 recipients with second doses at about 4 weeks or about 12 weeks were pooled, because spike-specific TCR depth and breadth did not differ between schedules. Enrollment into the trials was organized by age into subgroups of 18-55, 56-69 and 70-plus years, and those subgroups contained around 150, 28 and 57 TCR-sequenced participants, respectively. A total of just over 230 trial participants underwent TCR sequencing, of whom 207 received two doses of AZD1222 and approximately 25 received two doses of the MenACWY control vaccine.

Broad study findings and their caveats: Only five to seven AZD1222 recipients were SARS-CoV-2 seropositive at baseline, limiting conclusions about previously exposed vaccinees. CD4 TCRs associated with the vaccine covered the entire spike protein, and the dominant responses were in regions 160-218 and 743-854. After two AZD1222 doses, spike-specific TCR breadth and depth were significantly higher than at day 0 and than in MenACWY recipients. In the small 56-69-year group, the increase in depth fell short of significance, most likely because of low power. Because no day 14 peak-response samples were available, the repertoires could be characterized only after the peak T cell response. Most participants were white British and females outnumbered males, and the authors suggested that clonal diversity may have been underestimated. Reportedly, close to half of the unique spike-specific TCRs recognized epitopes lying outside the regions that are mutated in the B.1.351 and B.1.1.7 variants.

The chain was built from TRBV18 and TRBJ2-7, with TRBD1 tentatively as D gene (6 bases match). This receptor was taken from an adult in good health. Sequenced material: peripheral blood, taken on day 0 of AZD1222 vaccination. The CDR3 protein is CASSPFRDTNSYEQYF. In nucleotides, the sequence is TGTGCCAGCTCACCTTTTAGGGACACGAACTCCTACGAGCAGTACTTC.